These 2 T cell receptor beta chains share one sample of origin, sequenced in a study of T cells in Graves' hyperthyroidism and ophthalmopathy. Amplification yielded TCR beta CDR3 regions, with RNA transcripts as the source. Carried out on the TCR CDR3, a first-round RT-PCR used the HTBI primer set. TCRdb processed the multiplex PCR reads anew with MiXCR; each CDR3 protein has one entry. The data contain fewer than 350,000 distinct CDR3 sequences, 10% to 15% of them singletons. Sequenced sample: blood. These receptor sequences come from a woman aged 30 to 39 with Graves' hyperthyroidism that later progressed to Graves' ophthalmopathy.

The chain joins TRBV6-1 to TRBJ2-3; a possible D gene is TRBD2 (5 bases). This CDR3 has 14 amino acids. Germline lookup yields CDR1 MNHNS and CDR2 SASEGT. V was clipped by 11 bases and J by 0 bases, with 15 bases between them. CDR3 bases: TGTGCCTGCCGCCCCAGCGGTAGCACAGATACGCAGTATTTT. Its translation: CACRPSGSTDTQYF.

The chain joins TRBV27 to TRBJ1-1; perhaps TRBD1 as D (6 bases). The V gene's germline CDR1 is MNHEY and CDR2 SMNVEV (reference sequence). The CDR3 is made up of 15 amino acids. V was clipped by 3 bases and J by 3 bases, with 14 bases between them. Here the CDR3 DNA reads TGTGCCAGCAGTTTGTTGGACAGATACGACACTGAAGCTTTCTTT. It codes for CASSLLDRYDTEAFF.